This T cell receptor beta chain was recorded in a study of T cells in women clearing cervical HPV infection. This clone registers medium-sized by frequency. Its matching antigen is unknown. With the read ending 3 residues before the CDR3 end, the germline J gene is used to fill in that end. Findings of the study overall: TRBV6-7 abundance was lower in cases than controls (0.11% versus 0.16%).

The CDR3 length is 12 residues. V lost 1 base to trimming and J lost 4 bases, with 5 bases between them. Germline values: CDR1 SGHDT, CDR2 YYEEEE. Some clones are missing from TCRdb's copy, which holds only in-frame ones; the method was immunoSEQ multiplex PCR. This sample's table reports tens of thousands of clones. The chain links TRBV5-6 to TRBJ1-2; D is ambiguous. This TCR was recovered from a woman aged 18 to 75 with a cervical HPV16 infection that either progressed to CIN3+ or cleared (not recorded which). Material: blood buffy coat. The DNA read from the CDR3 is TGTGCCAGCAGCTTGACCGGCTATGGC. It specifies CASSLTGYG. The full CDR3 reads CASSLTGYGYTF.